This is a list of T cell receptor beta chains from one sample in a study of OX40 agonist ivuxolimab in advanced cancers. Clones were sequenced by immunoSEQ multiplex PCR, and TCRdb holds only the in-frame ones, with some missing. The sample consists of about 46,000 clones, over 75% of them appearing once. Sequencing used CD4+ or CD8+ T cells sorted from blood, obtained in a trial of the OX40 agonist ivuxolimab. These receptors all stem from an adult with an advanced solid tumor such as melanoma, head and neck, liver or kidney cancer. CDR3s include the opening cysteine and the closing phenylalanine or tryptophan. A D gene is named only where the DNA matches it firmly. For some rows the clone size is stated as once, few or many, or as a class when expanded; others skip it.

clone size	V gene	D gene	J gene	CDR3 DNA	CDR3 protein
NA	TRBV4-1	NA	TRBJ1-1	TGCGCCAGCAGCCAAGACGAGGACGGAAACACTGAAGCTTTCTTT	CASSQDEDGNTEAFF
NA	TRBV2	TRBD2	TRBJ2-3	TGTGCCAGCAGTGATAGGAGCGGGGGGGCCTTTAGCACAGATACGCAGTATTTT	CASSDRSGGAFSTDTQYF
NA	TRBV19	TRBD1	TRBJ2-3	TGTGCCAGTAGTATCGCGGGACAGGAGACCAGCACAGATACGCAGTATTTT	CASSIAGQETSTDTQYF
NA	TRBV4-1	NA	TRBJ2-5	TGCGCCAGCAGCCAAGTAACTGGCCAAGAGACCCAGTACTTC	CASSQVTGQETQYF
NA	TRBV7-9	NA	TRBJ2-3	TGTGCCAGCAGCCCGAGTCCAGATACGCAGTATTTT	CASSPSPDTQYF
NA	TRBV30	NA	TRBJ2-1	TGTGCCTGGAGTGTAGACCCCCGTTATGGTGAGCAGTTCTTC	CAWSVDPRYGEQFF
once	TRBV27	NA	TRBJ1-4	TGTGCCAGCAGTGGGGGGAGGGACGAACTGTTTTTT	CASSGGRDELFF
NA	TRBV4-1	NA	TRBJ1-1	TGCGCCAGCAGCCAAGATGGGAAAGGGGGACTGAACACTGAAGCTTTCTTT	CASSQDGKGGLNTEAFF
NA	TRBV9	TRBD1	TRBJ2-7	TGTGCCAGCAGCGGTGGGACAGGGGTTGAATACGAGCAGTACTTC	CASSGGTGVEYEQYF
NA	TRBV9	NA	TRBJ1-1	TGTGCCAGCAGCGGGCCGCTGGGTGGGGCGAGGACTGAAGCTTTCTTT	CASSGPLGGARTEAFF
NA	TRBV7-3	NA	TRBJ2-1	TGTGCCAGCAGCCCCCATGGGGGCAGCTCCTACAATGAGCAGTTCTTC	CASSPHGGSSYNEQFF
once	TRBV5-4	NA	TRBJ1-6	TGTGCCAGCAGCTTGCAAGGGGCCCATTCACCCCTCCACTTT	CASSLQGAHSPLHF
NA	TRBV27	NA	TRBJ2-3	TGTGCCAGCAGTTTATCTCCTAGCGTAATGACAGATACGCAGTATTTT	CASSLSPSVMTDTQYF
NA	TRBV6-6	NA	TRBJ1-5	TGTGCCAGCAGTTACGGGGTGCCCCTTAGCAATCAGCCCCAGCATTTT	CASSYGVPLSNQPQHF
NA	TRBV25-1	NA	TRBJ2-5	TGTGCCAGCAGTGACGAAGAGACCCAGTACTTC	CASSDEETQYF
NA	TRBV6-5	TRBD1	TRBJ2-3	TGTGCCAGCACCAGGGGGACAGGGAGCACAGATACGCAGTATTTT	CASTRGTGSTDTQYF
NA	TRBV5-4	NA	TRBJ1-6	TGTGCCAGCAGCTTGTTGGGGGTAGATTCACCCCTCCACTTT	CASSLLGVDSPLHF
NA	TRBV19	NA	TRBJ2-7	TGTGCCAGTAGTAAACAGGAGCCTTACTACGAGCAGTACTTC	CASSKQEPYYEQYF
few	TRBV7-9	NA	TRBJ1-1	TGTGCCAGCAGCTTACCGGGCACTGAAGCTTTCTTT	CASSLPGTEAFF
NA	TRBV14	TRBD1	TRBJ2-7	TGTGCCAGCAGCCAAGAGGTCGGGACGACCGGGACAGGCTCCTACGAGCAGTACTTC	CASSQEVGTTGTGSYEQYF
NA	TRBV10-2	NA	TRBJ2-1	TGCGCCAGCAGTGAGTCGGAGACTCTGGAGCAGTTCTTC	CASSESETLEQFF
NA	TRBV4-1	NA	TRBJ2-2	TGCGCCAGCAGCCAAGCCCGAGGGGGTTATTGGGAGCTGTTTTTT	CASSQARGGYWELFF
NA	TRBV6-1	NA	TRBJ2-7	TGTGCCAGCAGTGAAGAAGCGGTAGGCACCTACGAGCAGTACTTC	CASSEEAVGTYEQYF
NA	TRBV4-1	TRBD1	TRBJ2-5	TGCGCCAGCAGCCAGCCGCACGACAGGGTTGCGTCCCAGTACTTC	CASSQPHDRVASQYF
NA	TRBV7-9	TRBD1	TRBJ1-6	TGTGCCAGCAGCCTCGACCCCGGGACAGGCGGGTATAATTCACCCCTCCACTTT	CASSLDPGTGGYNSPLHF
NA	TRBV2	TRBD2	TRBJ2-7	TGTGCCAGCAGTGAAGCCGGGACTAGCGGGGGATACGAGCAGTACTTC	CASSEAGTSGGYEQYF
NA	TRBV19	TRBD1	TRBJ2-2	TGTGCCAGTAGTACTTTGGACAGGGGAGACACCGGGGAGCTGTTTTTT	CASSTLDRGDTGELFF
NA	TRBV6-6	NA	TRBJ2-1	TGTGCCAGCAGGATAACAGGGGAGGGGTTGAATGAGCAGTTCTTC	CASRITGEGLNEQFF
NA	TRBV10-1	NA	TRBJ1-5	TGCGCCAGCAGTGAGGAAAATGTACCCGGGCAGAGCAATCAGCCCCAGCATTTT	CASSEENVPGQSNQPQHF
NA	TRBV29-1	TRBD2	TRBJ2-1	TGCAGCGTTGAATTCGGGCGGCTAGCGGTAAACAATGAGCAGTTCTTC	CSVEFGRLAVNNEQFF
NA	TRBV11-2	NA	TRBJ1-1	TGTGCCAGCAGCCCGGACGCCCCGAGAACAGGGATTAACACTGAAGCTTTCTTT	CASSPDAPRTGINTEAFF
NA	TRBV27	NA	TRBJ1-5	TGTGCCAGCAGCCCCAGCGGTAGCAATCAGCCCCAGCATTTT	CASSPSGSNQPQHF